Listed here is a single T cell receptor (beta chain). This sample stems from a study of cytomegalovirus exposure and HLA in healthy donors. Germline values: CDR1 MNHNY, CDR2 SVGAGI (reference sequence). The CDR3 runs to 12 residues. V was clipped by 6 bases and J by 3 bases, with 9 bases between them. With 60 Vbeta and 13 Jbeta primers, the PCR was carried out. Only in-frame clones appear in the TCRdb table, and some are missing; sequencing was by immunoSEQ multiplex PCR. This table has about 160,000 clones, over 80% appearing once. The sequencing input was PBMCs. The V call is TRBV6-6, the J call TRBJ2-7; a weak D match, TRBD2 (5 bases). This receptor was obtained from a boy aged 2 to 10 in good health and CMV-seronegative. CDR3 nucleotide sequence: TGTGCCAGCAGCGACGGGGTCTACGAGCAGTACGTC. This gives the protein CASSDGVYEQYV.